These 8 T cell receptor beta chains came from one sample sequenced in a study of control samples from healthy donors and cancer patients (dated by TCRdb to about 2020). The library came from the immunoSEQ multiplex PCR assay. As stored in TCRdb, this immuneACCESS dataset retains in-frame rearrangements with V and J assigned. A fraction of the clones does not appear; measured against another copy, unresolved V genes explain less than half of the discrepancy, and the remainder lacks a known reason. This sample comprises 65,000 to 70,000 clones, 75% to 90% of them detected only once. Approximately 2.8% of the sample is taken by the ten largest. Input material: PBMCs. These receptors were collected from a woman between 45 and 60 years old with lung cancer.

The J gene is TRBJ2-3, the V gene TRBV9, with 14 bases that match TRBD2. CDR3 length equals 17 residues. V shed 2 bases, J shed 0 bases, and the junction held 2 bases outside the gene matches. The V gene's germline CDR1 is SGDLS and CDR2 YYNGEE. Written as DNA, the CDR3 is TGTGCCAGCAGCGTTTGGACTAGCGGGGGGAGCACAGATACGCAGTATTTT. This sequence encodes CASSVWTSGGSTDTQYF. Together with reference TRBV9 and TRBJ2-3, the CDR3 gives the full variable domain: DSGVTQTPKHLITATGQRVTLRCSPRSGDLSVYWYQQSLDQGLQFLIQYYNGEERAKGNILERFSAQQFPDLHSELNLSSLELGDSALYFCASSVWTSGGSTDTQYFGPGTRLTVL.

The V gene is TRBV4-3, the J gene TRBJ2-7, with a weak D call TRBD2 (6 bases). V was clipped by 0 bases and J by 3 bases, with 15 bases between them. The CDR3 totals 16 residues. Looked up from germline, CDR1 is LGHNA and CDR2 is YSLEER. In DNA, the CDR3 is TGCGCCAGCAGCCAAGATCGAATAGCGGAGAGCTACGAGCAGTACTTC. Translated: CASSQDRIAESYEQYF.

In DNA form, the CDR3 reads TGTGCCAGCAGCCCCGGGACCGCCTATGGCTACACCTTC. This translates into CASSPGTAYGYTF. This rearrangement joins TRBV3-1 (or the pseudogene TRBV3-2) to TRBJ1-2, with D possibly TRBD1 on 5 matching bases. This CDR3 contains 13 residues. The germline V and J ends were trimmed by 4 bases and 4 bases, with 10 bases remaining between them. The germline V gene has CDR1 LGHDT and CDR2 YNNKEL (reference sequence).

The chain joins TRBV7-8 to TRBJ2-1, with D possibly being TRBD2 (5 bases). CDR1 is SGHVS and CDR2 is FQNEAQ in the germline V gene. Deletions cut 5 bases from V and 0 bases from J, with 11 bases between. The CDR3 loop spans 15 amino acids. CDR3 DNA: TGTGCCAGCAGCCTCGGACTGAGCTCCTACAATGAGCAGTTCTTC. Amino acids: CASSLGLSSYNEQFF.

The rearrangement links TRBV28 to TRBJ1-5; possible D gene TRBD1, 5 bases. The CDR3 runs 12 residues. The germline V gene has CDR1 MDHEN and CDR2 SYDVKM. V was trimmed by 7 bases and J by 6 bases, leaving 10 bases between them. The CDR3, as DNA: TGTGCCAGCACAACGGGGCCTCAGCCCCAGCATTTT. Amino acid sequence: CASTTGPQPQHF.

This chain joins TRBV7-2 and TRBJ1-1; the D gene is possibly TRBD1 (6 bases). This CDR3 region has 15 residues. Germline CDR1 is SGHTA and CDR2 is FQGNSA. Trimming pared 1 base from V and 2 bases from J, leaving 11 bases between. The CDR3, as DNA: TGTGCCAGCAGCTTAGAGGACAGCTCTAACACTGAAGCTTTCTTT. Protein sequence: CASSLEDSSNTEAFF.

The gene calls are TRBV27 and TRBJ2-7; D ambiguous. Per the germline V gene, CDR1 is MNHEY and CDR2 is SMNVEV (reference sequence). Trimming took 2 bases from V and 5 from J, leaving 4 bases between them. This CDR3 has 11 residues. CDR3: CASSLHNEQYF. In DNA, the CDR3 is TGTGCCAGCAGTTTACATAACGAGCAGTACTTC.

The chain links TRBV5-1 to TRBJ2-3; D gene unclear. The length of the CDR3 is 15 residues. V lost 0 bases to trimming and J lost 0 bases, with 8 bases between them. Germline assignment: CDR1 SGHRS and CDR2 YFSETQ. The CDR3 protein is CASSLGGSSTDTQYF. CDR3 DNA sequence: TGCGCCAGCAGCTTGGGGGGTTCTAGCACAGATACGCAGTATTTT.